This T cell receptor (beta chain) was sequenced for a study of blood T cell repertoires in COVID-19. Study information: From the United States, Italy and Spain came samples of acute and convalescent COVID-19. Sources were T cells, B-cell-depleted T cells, or PBMCs; the material itself was cDNA or gDNA.

The CDR3 is 16 residues long. V trimming: 4 bases; J trimming: 0 bases; junction bases outside the gene matches: 6. Germline CDR1 is SGHVS and CDR2 is FNYEAQ. Original methodology: Amplification from reference gene primers served as the basis for estimated nucleated cell counts. Sequencing was performed with immunoSEQ multiplex PCR; in TCRdb, only in-frame clones are kept and a portion is missing. That table furnishes V, J and clone size, whereas the DNA furnished D and trimming. Of 150,000 to 200,000 clones in the sample, about nine tenths were seen once. This rearrangement joins TRBV7-6 to TRBJ1-3; 7 positions agree with TRBD1. The sequenced sample consisted of peripheral blood. This TCR came from a man aged 35-49 years with acute or convalescent COVID-19. Written as DNA, the CDR3 is TGTGCCAGCAGCTGGGGACAGCACTCCTCTGGAAACACCATATATTTT. The encoded protein is CASSWGQHSSGNTIYF.